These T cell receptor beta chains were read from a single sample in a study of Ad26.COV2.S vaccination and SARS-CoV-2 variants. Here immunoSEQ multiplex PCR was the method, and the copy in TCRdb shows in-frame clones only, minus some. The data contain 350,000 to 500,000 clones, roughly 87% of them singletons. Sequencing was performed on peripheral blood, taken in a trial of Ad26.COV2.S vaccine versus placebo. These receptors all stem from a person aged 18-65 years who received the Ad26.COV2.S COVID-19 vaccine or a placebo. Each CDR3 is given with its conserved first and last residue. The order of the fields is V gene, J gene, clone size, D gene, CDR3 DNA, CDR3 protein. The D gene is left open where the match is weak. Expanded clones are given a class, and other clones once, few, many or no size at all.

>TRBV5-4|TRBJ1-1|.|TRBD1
TGTGCCAGCAGAATACAGGGGGCTCCGAACACTGAAGCTTTCTTT
CASRIQGAPNTEAFF
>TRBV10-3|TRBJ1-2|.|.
TGTGCCATCAGTGAGTCAGGTAGGGGAAGGAATGGCTACACCTTC
CAISESGRGRNGYTF
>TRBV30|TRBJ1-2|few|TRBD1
TGTGCCTGGAGTGCGGGGACAGGGGCCTCCTATGGCTACACCTTC
CAWSAGTGASYGYTF
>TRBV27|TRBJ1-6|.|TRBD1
TGTGCCAGCTCGACGAGACAGGGGTCTTTTTCACCCCTCCACTTT
CASSTRQGSFSPLHF
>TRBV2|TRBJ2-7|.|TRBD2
TGTGCCAGTAGAAAGCGGGAGTACCCATGGCACGAGCAGTACTTC
CASRKREYPWHEQYF
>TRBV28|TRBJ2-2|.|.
TGTGCCAGCCGGATAGAGGGGGTTCGCACCGGGGAGCTGTTTTTT
CASRIEGVRTGELFF
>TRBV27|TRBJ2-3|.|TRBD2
TGTGCCAGCAGTTTCTTAGCGGGGGATAGCACAGATACGCAGTATTTT
CASSFLAGDSTDTQYF
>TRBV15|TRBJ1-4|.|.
TGTGCCACCAGCATGGCAGGGGAGGAAAAACTGTTTTTT
CATSMAGEEKLFF
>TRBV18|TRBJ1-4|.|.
TGTGCCAGCTCAACCCGAACGACAACTAATGAAAAACTGTTTTTT
CASSTRTTTNEKLFF
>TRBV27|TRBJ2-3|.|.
TGTGCCAGCAGTTTATCGACGGAGTCTGGGGATACGCAGTATTTT
CASSLSTESGDTQYF
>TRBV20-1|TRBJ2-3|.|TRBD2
TGCAGTGCTAGTTCACGACTAGCAGTAAAGTATTTT
CSASSRLAVKYF
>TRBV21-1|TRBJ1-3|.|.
TGTGCCAGCAGCAAAGCGGCACCGAGCTCTGGAAACACCATATATTTT
CASSKAAPSSGNTIYF
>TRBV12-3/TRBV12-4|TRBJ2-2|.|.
TGTGCCAGCAGTTTCTGGAGCGGGGAGCTGTTTTTT
CASSFWSGELFF
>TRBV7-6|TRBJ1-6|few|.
TGTGCCAGCAGCTGGGGGGGACGGGATAATTCACCCCTCCACTTT
CASSWGGRDNSPLHF